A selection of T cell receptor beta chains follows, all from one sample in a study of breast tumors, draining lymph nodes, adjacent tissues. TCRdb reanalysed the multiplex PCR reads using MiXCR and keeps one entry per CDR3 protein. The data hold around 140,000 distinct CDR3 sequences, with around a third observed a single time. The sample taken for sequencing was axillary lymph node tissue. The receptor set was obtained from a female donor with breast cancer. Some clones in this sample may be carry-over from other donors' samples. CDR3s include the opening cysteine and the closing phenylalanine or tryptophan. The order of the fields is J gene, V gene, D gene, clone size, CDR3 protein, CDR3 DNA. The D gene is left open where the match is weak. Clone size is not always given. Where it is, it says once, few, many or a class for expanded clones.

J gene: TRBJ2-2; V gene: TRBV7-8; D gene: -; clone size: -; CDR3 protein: CASSPGYRPTGELFF; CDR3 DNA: TGTGCCAGCAGCCCGGGGTACCGGCCCACCGGGGAGCTGTTTTTT
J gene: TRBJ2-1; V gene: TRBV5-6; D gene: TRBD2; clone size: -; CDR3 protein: CASSEHGGKESNEQFF; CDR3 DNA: TGTGCCAGCAGCGAACACGGGGGGAAGGAGTCAAATGAGCAGTTCTTC
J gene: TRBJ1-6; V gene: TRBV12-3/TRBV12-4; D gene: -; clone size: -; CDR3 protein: CASSHAGQINSPLHF; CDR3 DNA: TGTGCCAGCAGTCATGCGGGGCAGATTAATTCACCCCTCCACTTT
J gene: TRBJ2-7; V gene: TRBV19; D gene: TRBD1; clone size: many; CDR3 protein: CASSTPGQVYEQYF; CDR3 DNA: TGTGCCAGTAGTACCCCGGGACAGGTTTACGAGCAGTACTTC
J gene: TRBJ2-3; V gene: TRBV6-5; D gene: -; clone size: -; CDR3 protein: CASSHILTDTQYF; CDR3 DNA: TGTGCCAGCAGTCACATCCTCACAGATACGCAGTATTTT
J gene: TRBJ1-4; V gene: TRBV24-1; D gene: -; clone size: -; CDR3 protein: CATSDWNTRGTNERLFF; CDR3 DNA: TGTGCCACCAGTGATTGGAACACGAGGGGCACTAATGAAAGACTGTTTTTT
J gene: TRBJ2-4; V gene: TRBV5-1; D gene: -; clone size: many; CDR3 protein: CASSPQGGGIQYF; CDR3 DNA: TGCGCCAGCAGCCCTCAGGGAGGCGGCATTCAGTACTTC
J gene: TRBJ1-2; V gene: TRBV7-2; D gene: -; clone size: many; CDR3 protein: CASSLAQHNYGYTF; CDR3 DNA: TGTGCCAGCAGCTTAGCACAGCATAACTATGGCTACACCTTC
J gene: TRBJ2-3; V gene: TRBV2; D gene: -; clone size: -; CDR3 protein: CASSVSGQYTQYF; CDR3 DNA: TGTGCCAGCAGCGTTTCTGGACAGTATACGCAGTATTTT
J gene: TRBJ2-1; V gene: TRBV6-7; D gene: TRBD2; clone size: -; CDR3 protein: CASRPLAGGHYEQFF; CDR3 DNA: TGTGCCAGCAGACCACTAGCGGGGGGGCATTATGAGCAGTTCTTC
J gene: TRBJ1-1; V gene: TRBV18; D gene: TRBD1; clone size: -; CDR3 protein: CASSPIGQDTEAFF; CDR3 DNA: TGTGCCAGCTCACCAATAGGACAGGACACTGAAGCTTTCTTT
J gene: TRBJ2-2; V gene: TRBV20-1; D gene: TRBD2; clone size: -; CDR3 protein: CSQASGGAAGELFF; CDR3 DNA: TGCAGCCAGGCTAGCGGGGGGGCGGCCGGGGAGCTGTTTTTT
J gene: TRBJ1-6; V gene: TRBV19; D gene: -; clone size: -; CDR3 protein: CAAESRDRNNSPLHF; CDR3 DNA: TGTGCCGCCGAAAGCCGGGATCGAAATAATTCACCCCTCCACTTT
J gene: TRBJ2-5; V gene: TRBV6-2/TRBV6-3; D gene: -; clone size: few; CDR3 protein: CASIHPGRGETQYF; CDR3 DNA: TGTGCCAGCATACACCCGGGACGGGGAGAGACCCAGTACTTC
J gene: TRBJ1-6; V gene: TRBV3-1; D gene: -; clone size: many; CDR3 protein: CASSQLEDNSPLHF; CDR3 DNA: TGTGCCAGCAGCCAATTAGAAGATAATTCACCCCTCCACTTT
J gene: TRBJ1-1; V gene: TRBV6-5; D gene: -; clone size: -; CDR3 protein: CASNQEDTEAFF; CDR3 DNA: TGTGCCAGCAACCAGGAGGACACTGAAGCTTTCTTT
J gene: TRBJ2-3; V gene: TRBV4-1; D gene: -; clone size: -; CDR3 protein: CASSQEGGKGDTQYF; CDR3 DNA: TGCGCCAGCAGCCAAGAAGGAGGGAAAGGAGATACGCAGTATTTT
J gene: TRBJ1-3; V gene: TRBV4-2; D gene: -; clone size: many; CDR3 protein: CASSQDPGNSGNTIYF; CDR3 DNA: TGTGCCAGCAGCCAAGATCCTGGCAACTCTGGAAACACCATATATTTT
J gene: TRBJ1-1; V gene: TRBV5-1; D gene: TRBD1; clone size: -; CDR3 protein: CASSLAAGGGTEAFF; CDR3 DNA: TGCGCCAGCAGCTTGGCCGCAGGGGGCGGAACTGAAGCTTTCTTT
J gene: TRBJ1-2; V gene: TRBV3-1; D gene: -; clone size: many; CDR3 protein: CASSPRQRYGYTF; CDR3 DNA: TGTGCCAGCAGCCCCCGACAACGCTATGGCTACACCTTC
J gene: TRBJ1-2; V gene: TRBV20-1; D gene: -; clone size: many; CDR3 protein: CSASSPYGYTF; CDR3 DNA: TGCAGTGCTAGCTCACCCTATGGCTACACCTTC
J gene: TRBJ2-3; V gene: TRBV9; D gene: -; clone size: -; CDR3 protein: CASSVGWTLDTQYF; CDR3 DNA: TGCGCCAGCAGCGTAGGGTGGACTTTAGATACGCAGTATTTT
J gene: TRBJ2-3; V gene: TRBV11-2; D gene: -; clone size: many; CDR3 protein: CASHTQGTDTQYF; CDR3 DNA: TGTGCCAGTCACACCCAGGGCACAGATACGCAGTATTTT
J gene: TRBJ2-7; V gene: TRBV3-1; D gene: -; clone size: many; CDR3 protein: CASSQAGYEQYF; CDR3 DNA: TGTGCCAGCAGCCAAGCCGGGTACGAGCAGTACTTC
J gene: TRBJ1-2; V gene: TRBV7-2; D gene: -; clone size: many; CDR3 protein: CASSLALSVSYGYPF; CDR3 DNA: TGTGCCAGCAGCTTAGCGCTATCAGTCAGTTATGGCTACCCCTTC
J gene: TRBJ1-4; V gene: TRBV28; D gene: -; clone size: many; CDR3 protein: CASTTPLYSSNEKLFF; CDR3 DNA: TGTGCCAGCACCACTCCCCTATATAGTTCTAATGAAAAACTGTTTTTT
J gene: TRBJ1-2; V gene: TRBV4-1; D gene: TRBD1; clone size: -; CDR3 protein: CASSPKGPGQGGYGYTF; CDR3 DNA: TGTGCCAGCAGCCCAAAAGGCCCAGGACAGGGTGGCTATGGCTACACCTTC
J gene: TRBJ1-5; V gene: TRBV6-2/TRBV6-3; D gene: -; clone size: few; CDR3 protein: CASSHRGLDQPQHF; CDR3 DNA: TGTGCCAGCAGTCACAGAGGGCTCGATCAGCCCCAGCATTTT
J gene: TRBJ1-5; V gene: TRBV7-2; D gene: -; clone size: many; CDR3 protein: CASSLAGSSQPQHF; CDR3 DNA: TGTGCCAGCAGCTTAGCGGGTTCTAGTCAGCCCCAGCATTTT
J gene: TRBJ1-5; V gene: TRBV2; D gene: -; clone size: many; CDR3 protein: CASSLVGPGNQPQHF; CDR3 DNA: TGTGCCAGCTCCCTAGTGGGGCCGGGCAATCAGCCCCAGCATTTT
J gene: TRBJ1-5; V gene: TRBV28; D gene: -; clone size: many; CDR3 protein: CASISQNNQPQHF; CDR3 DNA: TGTGCCAGCATTAGCCAGAACAATCAGCCCCAGCATTTT
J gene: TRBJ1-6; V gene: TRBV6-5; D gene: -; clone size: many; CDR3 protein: CASTLGFNSPLHF; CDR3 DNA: TGTGCCAGCACCCTGGGGTTTAATTCACCCCTCCACTTT
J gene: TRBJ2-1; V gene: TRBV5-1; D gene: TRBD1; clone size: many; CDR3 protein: CASSLGQGKLYNEQFF; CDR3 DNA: TGCGCCAGCAGCTTGGGACAGGGTAAGCTATACAATGAGCAGTTCTTC
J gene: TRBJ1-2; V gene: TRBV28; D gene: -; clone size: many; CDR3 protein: CASSAVGEGWSDYGYTF; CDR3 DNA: TGTGCCAGCAGTGCGGTCGGCGAAGGGTGGTCGGACTATGGCTACACCTTC
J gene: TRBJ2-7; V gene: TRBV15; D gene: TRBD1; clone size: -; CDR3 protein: CATSRGGMGTASYEQYF; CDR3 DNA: TGTGCCACCAGCAGAGGGGGAATGGGGACAGCCTCCTACGAGCAGTACTTC
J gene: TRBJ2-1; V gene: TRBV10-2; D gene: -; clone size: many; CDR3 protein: CASSEQGGTYNEQFF; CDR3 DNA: TGCGCCAGCAGTGAGCAAGGGGGAACCTACAATGAGCAGTTCTTC
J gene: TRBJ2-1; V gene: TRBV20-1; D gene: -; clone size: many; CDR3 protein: CSAPIRGTGYNEQFF; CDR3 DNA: TGCAGTGCTCCTATTAGGGGAACGGGTTACAATGAGCAGTTCTTC
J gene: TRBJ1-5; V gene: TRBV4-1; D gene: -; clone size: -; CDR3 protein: CASSPRVVRHNQPQHF; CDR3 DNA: TGCGCCAGCAGCCCCCGGGTCGTCAGGCACAATCAGCCCCAGCATTTT
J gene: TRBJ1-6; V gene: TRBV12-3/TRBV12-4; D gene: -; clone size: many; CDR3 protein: CASGRTGNSPLHF; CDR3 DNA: TGTGCCAGCGGACGGACTGGTAATTCACCCCTCCACTTT
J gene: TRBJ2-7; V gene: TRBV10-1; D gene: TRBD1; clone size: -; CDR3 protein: CASGDPDRVDEQYF; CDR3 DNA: TGCGCCAGCGGTGATCCGGACAGGGTGGACGAGCAGTACTTC
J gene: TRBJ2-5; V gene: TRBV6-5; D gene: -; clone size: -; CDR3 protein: CASSRGTADFQETQYF; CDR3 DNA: TGTGCCAGCAGTCGCGGGACAGCCGATTTCCAAGAGACCCAGTACTTC
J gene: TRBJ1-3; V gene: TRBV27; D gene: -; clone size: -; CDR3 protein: CASSLGRVRNTIYF; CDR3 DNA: TGTGCCAGCAGTCTAGGGCGAGTCAGAAACACCATATATTTT
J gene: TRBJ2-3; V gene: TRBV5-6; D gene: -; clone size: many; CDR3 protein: CASSRKGGGGGTDTQYF; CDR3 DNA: TGTGCCAGCAGCCGCAAAGGCGGGGGCGGGGGCACAGATACGCAGTATTTT
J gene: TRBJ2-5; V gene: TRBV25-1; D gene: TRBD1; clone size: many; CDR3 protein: CASSDQGALGKTQYF; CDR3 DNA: TGTGCCAGCAGTGACCAGGGGGCGCTTGGAAAGACCCAGTACTTC
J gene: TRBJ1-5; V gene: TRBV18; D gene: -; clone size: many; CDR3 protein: CASSPTLDRYNQPQHF; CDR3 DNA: TGTGCCAGCTCACCAACACTTGACAGGTACAATCAGCCCCAGCATTTT
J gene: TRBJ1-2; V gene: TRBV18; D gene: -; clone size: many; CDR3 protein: CASSADRSKDGYTF; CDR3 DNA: TGTGCCAGCTCCGCGGACAGAAGTAAGGATGGCTACACCTTC
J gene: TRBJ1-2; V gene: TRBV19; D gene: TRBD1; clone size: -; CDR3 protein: CASSIPGLAPTGGDYGYTF; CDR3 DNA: TGTGCCAGTAGTATACCGGGACTAGCTCCGACAGGGGGCGACTATGGCTACACCTTC
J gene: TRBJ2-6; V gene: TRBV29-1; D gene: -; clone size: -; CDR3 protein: CSAATGSSFVGANVLTF; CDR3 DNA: TGCAGCGCCGCGACAGGAAGCTCCTTTGTCGGGGCTAACGTCCTGACTTTC